The rows below give T cell receptor beta chains drawn from one sample of a study of radiotherapy plus CTLA-4 blockade in lung cancer. TCRdb's table, derived via immunoSEQ multiplex PCR, lists solely in-frame clones and lacks some. The sample holds roughly 75,000 clones; 70% to 85% are singletons and the top ten take approximately 0.79%. Sequenced here: peripheral blood, sampled from a patient treated with radiotherapy plus ipilimumab. The receptors were sampled from a human donor with non-small cell lung cancer who had stable disease on radiotherapy plus ipilimumab. CDR3s include the opening cysteine and the closing phenylalanine or tryptophan. A D gene is named only where the DNA matches it firmly. Only some rows state a clone size, as once, few, many or a class for expanded clones.

j_call clone_size d_call cdr3_length v_call cdr3_nt cdr3_aa
TRBJ1-5 . . 13 TRBV7-2 TGTGCCAGCAGCTTCGGAAGAAATCAGCCCCAGCATTTT CASSFGRNQPQHF
TRBJ2-7 . . 14 TRBV29-1 TGCAGCGTAGTGACAGATCTATCTTCCTACGAGCAGTACTTC CSVVTDLSSYEQYF
TRBJ2-7 . . 14 TRBV4-1 TGCGCCAGCAGCCTCGCGGGACCCGCCTACGAGCAGTACTTC CASSLAGPAYEQYF
TRBJ1-3 . . 14 TRBV2 TGTGCCAGCAGGACACAGAACTCTGGAAACACCATATATTTT CASRTQNSGNTIYF
TRBJ2-7 . TRBD2 15 TRBV6-1 TGTGCCAGCAGTGGAGGACTAGCGGGATCCTACGAGCAGTACTTC CASSGGLAGSYEQYF
TRBJ1-2 . . 13 TRBV4-2 TGTGCCAGCAGCCAGACGGACTACTATGGCTACACCTTC CASSQTDYYGYTF
TRBJ1-6 . . 14 TRBV5-6 TGTGCCAGCAGCTTCGACAGTCAGAGTTCACCCCTCCACTTT CASSFDSQSSPLHF
TRBJ2-5 . TRBD2 16 TRBV10-1 TGCGCCAGCAGCGACCCTCTAGCGGGGGGGACGGAGACCCAGTACTTC CASSDPLAGGTETQYF
TRBJ1-4 few . 16 TRBV6-1 TGTGCCAGCAGTGAAGCGGGGCTTGCAACTAATGAAAAACTGTTTTTT CASSEAGLATNEKLFF
TRBJ2-5 . TRBD1 14 TRBV7-8 TGTGCCAGCAGCATAAGGGACAGTGGGGAGACCCAGTACTTC CASSIRDSGETQYF
TRBJ2-3 . . 14 TRBV25-1 TGTGCCAGCAGTGAATTGGATCTGACAGATACGCAGTATTTT CASSELDLTDTQYF
TRBJ2-1 . TRBD2 17 TRBV10-3 TGTGCCATCAGTGAGTCGGGGGGACTAGCGGGGGACAATGAGCAGTTCTTC CAISESGGLAGDNEQFF
TRBJ2-3 . . 12 TRBV5-4 TGTGCCAGCAGCCCAGGGGCAGATACGCAGTATTTT CASSPGADTQYF
TRBJ2-7 . TRBD1 15 TRBV4-1 TGCGCCAGCAGCCAAGGACAGGGAACTAACTACGAGCAGTACTTC CASSQGQGTNYEQYF
TRBJ2-7 few TRBD1 15 TRBV11-2 TGTGCCAGCAGCTTCGGGGGACAGGGATTATACGAGCAGTACTTC CASSFGGQGLYEQYF
TRBJ1-2 . . 14 TRBV5-1 TGCGCCAGCAGCTTGAGGGGAGTCGGCTATGGCTACACCTTC CASSLRGVGYGYTF
TRBJ1-5 . . 15 TRBV5-1 TGCGCCAGCAGCTGGGAGGGAAGCCCAAATCAGCCCCAGCATTTT CASSWEGSPNQPQHF
TRBJ2-1 . TRBD2 13 TRBV5-1 TGCGCCAGCGTGGCTAGCGGGAGGGATGAGCAGTTCTTC CASVASGRDEQFF
TRBJ2-1 . TRBD2 15 TRBV4-2 TGTGCCAGCAGCCTTGGACTAGACCCCCTCGGAGGGCAGTTCTTC CASSLGLDPLGGQFF
TRBJ1-1 . . 14 TRBV9 TGTGCCAGCAGCTACCAGGGGTTGAACACTGAAGCTTTCTTT CASSYQGLNTEAFF
TRBJ1-5 . . 15 TRBV2 TGTGCCAGCAGGTACGCAGGGGTTAGCAATCAGCCCCAGCATTTT CASRYAGVSNQPQHF
TRBJ1-2 . TRBD1 14 TRBV6-1 TGTGCCAGCAGTCAACAGGGGAGAACGGATGGCTACACCTTC CASSQQGRTDGYTF
TRBJ2-7 . . 15 TRBV11-1 TGTGCCAGCAGCTTAGTAGGGCTGGCGAGGGGCGAGCAGTACTTC CASSLVGLARGEQYF
TRBJ1-1 . TRBD1 14 TRBV10-3 TGTGCCATCAGTGAGTCGATAGGACAGGGGAAAGCTTTCTTT CAISESIGQGKAFF
TRBJ1-1 once . 13 TRBV19 TGTGCCAGTAGTGGACACGGGAACACTGAAGCTTTCTTT CASSGHGNTEAFF
TRBJ2-1 once TRBD2 15 TRBV6-6 TGTGCCAGCAGTTACGGACTAGCGTCCTACAATGAGCAGTTCTTC CASSYGLASYNEQFF
TRBJ1-2 once TRBD1 16 TRBV27 TGTGCCAGCAGTTTACGACAGGGCCACATAGTAAGCGGCTACACCTTC CASSLRQGHIVSGYTF
TRBJ1-5 . . 15 TRBV7-9 TGTGCCAGCAGCCCCGCACTAGGGGGCAATCAGCCCCAGCATTTT CASSPALGGNQPQHF
TRBJ1-4 . . 16 TRBV5-1 TGCGCCAGCAGCTTCCCTTTGGGTCACCTAGGAGAAAAACTGTTTTTT CASSFPLGHLGEKLFF
TRBJ2-3 . TRBD2 16 TRBV13 TGTGCCAGCAGCTCAGAGACTAGCAGAACCACAGATACGCAGTATTTT CASSSETSRTTDTQYF
TRBJ2-7 once . 13 TRBV7-6 TGTGCCAGCAGCCGTCAGCCGGGTGACGAGCAGTACTTC CASSRQPGDEQYF
TRBJ2-7 . TRBD2 14 TRBV9 TGTGCCAGCAGCGAGGGACTAGTGGGGTACGAGCAGTACTTC CASSEGLVGYEQYF
TRBJ2-5 . . 18 TRBV7-6 TGTGCCAGCAGCTTAGAAGGAGGGGGGGGACTATTACAAGAGACCCAGTACTTC CASSLEGGGGLLQETQYF
TRBJ2-1 . . 13 TRBV30 TGTGCCTGGAACCCCTGGGCGGGCAATGAGCAGTTCTTC CAWNPWAGNEQFF
TRBJ2-3 . TRBD1 15 TRBV23-1 TGCGCCAGCAGTCACGACAGGGCGGACACAGATACGCAGTATTTT CASSHDRADTDTQYF
TRBJ2-7 . . 13 TRBV6-1 TGTGCCAGCAGTGTTGGGAGGTCCTACGAGCAGTACTTC CASSVGRSYEQYF
TRBJ1-1 . . 15 TRBV28 TGTGCCAGCAGTTTCTCCGGGGGGGTGAACACTGAAGCTTTCTTT CASSFSGGVNTEAFF
TRBJ1-4 . . 15 TRBV5-8 TGTGCCAGCAGCTTGATAGGGACGGGAAATGAAAAACTGTTTTTT CASSLIGTGNEKLFF
TRBJ2-7 . . 13 TRBV7-9 TGTGCCAGCAGCCCCCCCCCTGTCGACGAGCAGTACTTC CASSPPPVDEQYF
TRBJ1-6 . . 14 TRBV11-2 TGTGCCAGCAGCCTAGGGGGAAAGAATTCACCCCTCCACTTT CASSLGGKNSPLHF
TRBJ1-6 . . 16 TRBV19 TGTGCCAGTAGTATAGAGCGGGCGGCTCCTAATTCACCCCTCCACTTT CASSIERAAPNSPLHF
TRBJ2-3 once . 17 TRBV7-3 TGTGCCAGCAGCTTAATAGGCATGGGAAAGGGCACAGATACGCAGTATTTT CASSLIGMGKGTDTQYF
TRBJ1-4 . . 13 TRBV2 TGTGCCAGCTGTGGGGGAAGAAATGAAAAACTGTTTTTT CASCGGRNEKLFF
TRBJ1-1 . . 13 TRBV30 TGTGCCTGGAGTGTAGGGGCCCCCGCTGAAGCTTTCTTT CAWSVGAPAEAFF
TRBJ2-2 . TRBD2 14 TRBV4-2 TGTGCCAGCAGCCAACTAGCGGTCGCCGGGGAGCTGTTTTTT CASSQLAVAGELFF
TRBJ2-7 once . 17 TRBV4-1 TGCGCCAGCAGCCAAGTGGAAGGGAACATGATTCGCTACGAGCAGTACTTC CASSQVEGNMIRYEQYF
TRBJ2-7 . . 12 TRBV7-9 TGTGCCAGCAGCCACAGCTCCTACGAGCAGTACTTC CASSHSSYEQYF